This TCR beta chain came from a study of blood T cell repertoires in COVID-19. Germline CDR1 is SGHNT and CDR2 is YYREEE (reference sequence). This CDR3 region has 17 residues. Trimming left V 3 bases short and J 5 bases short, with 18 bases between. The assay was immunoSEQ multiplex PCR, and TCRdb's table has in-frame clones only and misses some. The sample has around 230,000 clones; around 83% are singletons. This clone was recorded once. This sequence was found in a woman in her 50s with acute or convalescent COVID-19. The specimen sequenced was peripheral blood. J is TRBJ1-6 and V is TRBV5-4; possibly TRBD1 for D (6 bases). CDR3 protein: CASSSQQGTMDNSPLHF. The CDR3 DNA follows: TGTGCCAGCAGCTCTCAGCAAGGGACAATGGATAATTCACCCCTCCACTTT.